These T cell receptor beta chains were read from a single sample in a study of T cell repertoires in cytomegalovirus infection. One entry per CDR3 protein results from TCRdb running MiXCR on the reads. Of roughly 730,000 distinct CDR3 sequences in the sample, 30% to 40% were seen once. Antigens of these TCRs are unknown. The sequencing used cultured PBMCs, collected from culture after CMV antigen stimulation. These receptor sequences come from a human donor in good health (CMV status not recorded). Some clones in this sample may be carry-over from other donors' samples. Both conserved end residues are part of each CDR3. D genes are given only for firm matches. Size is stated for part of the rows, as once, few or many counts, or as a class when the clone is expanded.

TGTGCCAGCAGCTTAATAACAGGAAACAATGAGCAGTTCTTC	CASSLITGNNEQFF	TRBV7-2	-	TRBJ2-1	14	many
TGCAGTGCTAGACACCTAGCGGCGGGCACAGATACGCAGTATTTT	CSARHLAAGTDTQYF	TRBV20-1	TRBD2	TRBJ2-3	15	-
TGTGCCAGTACTTTAGTGCGCGGGGAAACTGAGCAGTTCTTC	CASTLVRGETEQFF	TRBV19	-	TRBJ2-1	14	once
TGTGCCAGCGCTCGGGACAGCTATAATTCACCCCTCCACTTT	CASARDSYNSPLHF	TRBV7-9	TRBD1	TRBJ1-6	14	few
TGTGCCAGCAGCTTGGGTGGTGGCGGGAGACCCTACGAGCAGTACTTC	CASSLGGGGRPYEQYF	TRBV5-4	TRBD2	TRBJ2-7	16	-
TGTGCCAGCAGCTTAGTGGGGGGGCTGGAGACCCAGTACTTC	CASSLVGGLETQYF	TRBV11-2	-	TRBJ2-5	14	once
TGTGCCAGCAGCTTCTACGGACTAGGGGAGCTCGGGACCCAGTACTTC	CASSFYGLGELGTQYF	TRBV7-2	TRBD2	TRBJ2-5	16	many
TGCGCCAGCAGCCAAGGGGTCGGTTCGAACACCGGGGAGCTGTTTTTT	CASSQGVGSNTGELFF	TRBV4-1	-	TRBJ2-2	16	-
TGCAGTGCTAGAGATCCACGGGGCCCTAATGAAAAACTGTTTTTT	CSARDPRGPNEKLFF	TRBV20-1	-	TRBJ1-4	15	-
TGTGCCAGCAGTCCCCACAGGGGGCTGGGGGGGGACATTCAGTACTTC	CASSPHRGLGGDIQYF	TRBV28	TRBD1	TRBJ2-4	16	-
TGTGCCAGCAGCTTTTCTAGCGACAATGAGCAGTTCTTC	CASSFSSDNEQFF	TRBV7-2	-	TRBJ2-1	13	-
TGTGCCAGCAGCTTAGCGGCCTCCGGGGAGCTGTTTTTT	CASSLAASGELFF	TRBV7-9	-	TRBJ2-2	13	few
TGCAGTGCTAGAGTCGGACAGACGCAGTATTTT	CSARVGQTQYF	TRBV20-1	-	TRBJ2-3	11	many
TGTGCCAGCAGCCCAGGACCCAAGGGCACCGGGGAGCTGTTTTTT	CASSPGPKGTGELFF	TRBV7-9	-	TRBJ2-2	15	once
TGTGCCAGTAGTATCCCCCCCGCGGCGGGCGTGGTAGAGACCCAGTACTTC	CASSIPPAAGVVETQYF	TRBV19	-	TRBJ2-5	17	few
TGTGCCAACGGACTAGCGGGGGGCCCAGATACGCAGTATTTT	CANGLAGGPDTQYF	TRBV2	TRBD2	TRBJ2-3	14	few
TGTGCCAGCAGTTACGACAAAATACAGGGGAGGACTGAAGCTTTCTTT	CASSYDKIQGRTEAFF	TRBV6-8	TRBD1	TRBJ1-1	16	-
TGTGCCAGCAACCAGGGGAATGAAAAACTGTTTTTT	CASNQGNEKLFF	TRBV2	-	TRBJ1-4	12	once
TGTGCCAGCAGTCGCGGGACAGGGGGCGATGGGACTGAAGCTTTCTTT	CASSRGTGGDGTEAFF	TRBV12-3/TRBV12-4	TRBD1	TRBJ1-1	16	-
TGTGCCAGCAGCGTCAAAGGGACGAGTCGCACAGATACGCAGTATTTT	CASSVKGTSRTDTQYF	TRBV9	-	TRBJ2-3	16	-
TGCAGTGCAAGACTAGCGGGAGGGCCGACTTACGAGCAGTACTTC	CSARLAGGPTYEQYF	TRBV20-1	TRBD2	TRBJ2-7	15	few
TGTGCCAGCAGCGAGGGGGGGAGTCTTGTCGCGGAGACCCAGTACTTC	CASSEGGSLVAETQYF	TRBV11-2	-	TRBJ2-5	16	few
TGTGCCAGCAGCTGGAGGACTAGCGGGAGGTTGGTCACCCAGTACTTC	CASSWRTSGRLVTQYF	TRBV5-6	TRBD2	TRBJ2-5	16	-
TGTGCCAGCAGCTTGGGGGACAGGCCCAATCAGCCCCAGCATTTT	CASSLGDRPNQPQHF	TRBV7-6	TRBD1	TRBJ1-5	15	few
TGTGCCAGCAGCTTGATGTTGGACAGCCGAGGGGGGGACGCTGAAGCTTTCTTT	CASSLMLDSRGGDAEAFF	TRBV5-4	-	TRBJ1-1	18	-
TGTGCCAGCAGTTCGTCGGGACGGGCAGACACTGAAGCTTTCTTT	CASSSSGRADTEAFF	TRBV6-5	-	TRBJ1-1	15	-
TGCAGTGCTCGTCGGGACAGAACCTACGAGCAGTACTTC	CSARRDRTYEQYF	TRBV20-1	TRBD1	TRBJ2-7	13	-
TGCGCCAGCAACCTTTTGCCGAACTCTGGAAACACCATATATTTT	CASNLLPNSGNTIYF	TRBV5-1	-	TRBJ1-3	15	-
TGCAGTGCCTCCCCAGGGGGCAATCAGCCCCAGCATTTT	CSASPGGNQPQHF	TRBV20-1	-	TRBJ1-5	13	-
TGTGCCAGCAGCTCTCCTAGCGGGGGGGCCGCCGAGCAGTTCTTC	CASSSPSGGAAEQFF	TRBV7-2	TRBD2	TRBJ2-1	15	many
TGTGCCAGCATTACCCCGGGACAGGGACTCACTGAAGCTTTCTTT	CASITPGQGLTEAFF	TRBV6-2/TRBV6-3	TRBD1	TRBJ1-1	15	-
TGTGCCAGCAGCCTCGGGGTAGCGGGCTATGAGCAGTTCTTC	CASSLGVAGYEQFF	TRBV7-2	TRBD2	TRBJ2-1	14	-
TGTGCCAGCAGCCTCTTGGGGGGCGGGGGGGCGGCAGATACGCAGTATTTT	CASSLLGGGGAADTQYF	TRBV7-2	TRBD2	TRBJ2-3	17	many
TGTGCCGTCAGAGCGGAGGGTTTGACTGAAGCTTTCTTT	CAVRAEGLTEAFF	TRBV12-3/TRBV12-4	-	TRBJ1-1	13	few
TGTGCCAGCAGCGTAAGACAGGGGTCGGCTAATGAAAAACTGTTTTTT	CASSVRQGSANEKLFF	TRBV7-8	TRBD1	TRBJ1-4	16	few
TGCGCCAGCAGCCGAGACCCCGGGGTCACAGATACGCAGTATTTT	CASSRDPGVTDTQYF	TRBV4-1	-	TRBJ2-3	15	few
TGTGCTAGTATGGCGGGAGTTGGCACAGATACGCAGTATTTT	CASMAGVGTDTQYF	TRBV12-5	TRBD2	TRBJ2-3	14	-
TGCGCCAGCAGCCAAGACCTGGGTAGGGGCTATGGCTACACCTTC	CASSQDLGRGYGYTF	TRBV4-3	-	TRBJ1-2	15	-
TGTGCCAGCAGCCCACAGGGGGCGCAGGAGCAGTTCTTC	CASSPQGAQEQFF	TRBV7-2	TRBD1	TRBJ2-1	13	few
TGTGCTAGTGGTTTCTCAGCCAACACTGAAGCTTTCTTT	CASGFSANTEAFF	TRBV12-5	-	TRBJ1-1	13	few
TGCGCCAGCAGGCAAGCCGCCGGGACATCAAAACTAGCCAAAAACATTCAGTACTTC	CASRQAAGTSKLAKNIQYF	TRBV4-1	-	TRBJ2-4	19	few
TGCAGTGCTAGTCCCGGACTAGCGGGGGGCAATGAGCAGTTCTTC	CSASPGLAGGNEQFF	TRBV20-1	TRBD2	TRBJ2-1	15	few
TGTGCCAGCAGCCACCGTCTGATTTACCAAGAGACCCAGTACTTC	CASSHRLIYQETQYF	TRBV7-9	-	TRBJ2-5	15	-
TGTGCCAGTAGCGATAGTAGCGCTAACTATGGCTACACCTTC	CASSDSSANYGYTF	TRBV19	-	TRBJ1-2	14	few
TGTGCCAGCAGTTCGACAGGGGCGTCAGATACGCAGTATTTT	CASSSTGASDTQYF	TRBV28	TRBD1	TRBJ2-3	14	few
TGTGCCAGACGGACCGGGGCTAATGAAAAACTGTTTTTT	CARRTGANEKLFF	TRBV6-6	-	TRBJ1-4	13	few
TGTGCCAGCCGGGACAGGGTTTACAATGAGCAGTTCTTC	CASRDRVYNEQFF	TRBV6-2/TRBV6-3	TRBD1	TRBJ2-1	13	few
TGTGCCAGCATCCCACGGACGTATTCTCCCTATGGCTACACCTTC	CASIPRTYSPYGYTF	TRBV6-4	-	TRBJ1-2	15	-
TGTGCCAGCACCGGGACTAGCGGGAGGGCCTACGAGCAGTACTTC	CASTGTSGRAYEQYF	TRBV6-5	TRBD2	TRBJ2-7	15	-
TGTGCCAGCAGTAAAAAGGGTACTAGCGGGGCAAAAAAAGAGACCCAGTACTTC	CASSKKGTSGAKKETQYF	TRBV7-2	TRBD2	TRBJ2-5	18	-
TGTGCCAGCAGCTTGGCCTACACGACAGCCTTCCAAGAGACCCAGTACTTC	CASSLAYTTAFQETQYF	TRBV5-6	-	TRBJ2-5	17	-